This TCR beta chain was recorded in a study of PD-1 blockade in classical Hodgkin lymphoma. Noted time point: cycle 4 day 1 (C4D1), after more than five weeks of nivolumab. Each patient experienced a relapse that followed autologous stem cell transplantation, and brentuximab vedotin exposure varied. CDR1 and CDR2 (germline): MNHNY, SVGAGI (reference sequence). The germline V and J ends were trimmed by 3 bases and 6 bases, with 9 bases remaining between them. The CDR3 runs 12 residues. Measured with immunoSEQ multiplex PCR; TCRdb has only the in-frame clones, and not every one. This sample has about 19,000 clones, with 76% found just once.

The TCR was taken from a human donor with classical Hodgkin lymphoma. This sample comprised peripheral blood mononuclear cells (PBMCs), obtained before the fourth cycle of nivolumab. The chain uses TRBV6-6 and TRBJ2-7, with unresolved D. The CDR3 is CASSYGRFEQYF. The CDR3 DNA reads TGTGCCAGCAGTTATGGCAGATTCGAGCAGTACTTC.